A selection of T cell receptor beta chains follows, all from one sample in a study of T-cell reconstitution after alpha-beta-depleted transplantation in children. MiXCR, run by TCRdb on the PCR reads, gives a single entry per CDR3 protein. The sample yields around 80,000 distinct CDR3 sequences, over 15% seen once. Source: PBMCs, mostly from graft donor cells, taken 360 days after TCRalphabeta/CD19-depleted stem cell transplant. Source of these receptors: a male patient between 2 and 15 years old who had a stem cell transplant for acute lymphoblastic leukemia, so the T cells may come from the graft donor. The CDR3 runs from the conserved cysteine through the conserved F or W. D genes are given only for firm matches. For some rows the clone size is stated as once, few or many, or as a class when expanded; others skip it.

size | length | J | V | D | CDR3 | DNA
. | 16 | TRBJ2-2 | TRBV3-1 | . | CASSQDLPIGTGELFF | TGTGCCAGCAGCCAAGATCTGCCGATTGGGACCGGGGAGCTGTTTTTT
. | 16 | TRBJ2-1 | TRBV27 | . | CASSLRIGASYNEQFF | TGTGCCAGCAGTTTAAGGATCGGGGCCTCCTACAATGAGCAGTTCTTC
. | 13 | TRBJ2-7 | TRBV12-3/TRBV12-4 | . | CASSEAEGYEQYF | TGTGCCAGCAGCGAAGCGGAGGGCTACGAGCAGTACTTC
. | 15 | TRBJ1-1 | TRBV5-6 | . | CASSLPGFSNTEAFF | TGTGCCAGCAGCTTGCCAGGGTTTTCGAACACTGAAGCTTTCTTT
. | 13 | TRBJ2-7 | TRBV6-1 | . | CASRGSSSYEQYF | TGTGCCAGCAGAGGGAGCTCTTCCTACGAGCAGTACTTC
few | 15 | TRBJ2-3 | TRBV6-5 | TRBD1 | CASRRQGAPGDTQYF | TGTGCCAGCAGGAGACAGGGGGCGCCGGGGGATACGCAGTATTTT
. | 12 | TRBJ2-5 | TRBV7-7 | TRBD1 | CASSHHRGTQYF | TGTGCTAGCAGCCACCACAGGGGTACCCAGTACTTC
. | 17 | TRBJ2-1 | TRBV9 | TRBD2 | CASSAGLAGGVGNEQFF | TGTGCCAGCAGCGCGGGACTAGCGGGAGGAGTGGGTAATGAGCAGTTCTTC
. | 13 | TRBJ2-5 | TRBV7-9 | . | CARDGGRGETQYF | TGTGCCAGAGACGGGGGGCGAGGAGAGACCCAGTACTTC
. | 17 | TRBJ2-2 | TRBV29-1 | TRBD1 | CSAGTGVGVLNTGELFF | TGCAGCGCAGGGACAGGGGTGGGAGTTTTGAACACCGGGGAGCTGTTTTTT
. | 15 | TRBJ2-7 | TRBV27 | TRBD2 | CASSLSSGSMYEQYF | TGTGCCAGCAGTTTATCTAGCGGGAGTATGTACGAGCAGTACTTC
. | 14 | TRBJ2-3 | TRBV10-3 | . | CATNYRGDADTQYF | TGTGCCACCAATTACCGGGGCGATGCAGATACGCAGTATTTT
. | 14 | TRBJ1-1 | TRBV7-6 | . | CASSFYTGNTEAFF | TGTGCCAGCAGCTTTTATACGGGGAACACTGAAGCTTTCTTT
few | 14 | TRBJ2-7 | TRBV24-1 | TRBD2 | CATSRGGSSHEQYF | TGTGCCACCAGTCGGGGCGGGAGCTCCCACGAGCAGTACTTC
many | 14 | TRBJ2-7 | TRBV20-1 | . | CSARSPDHSDEQYF | TGCAGTGCTAGAAGCCCGGACCACTCGGACGAGCAGTACTTC
few | 14 | TRBJ2-6 | TRBV7-9 | . | CASGTRSGANVLTF | TGTGCCAGCGGGACTCGCTCTGGGGCCAACGTCCTGACTTTC
. | 16 | TRBJ2-3 | TRBV4-1 | . | CASSQRRGARADTQYF | TGCGCCAGCAGCCAAAGACGGGGGGCAAGAGCAGATACGCAGTATTTT
. | 14 | TRBJ2-3 | TRBV2 | . | CASRVRLVGDTQYF | TGTGCCAGCAGGGTACGACTAGTGGGAGATACGCAGTATTTT
few | 13 | TRBJ2-6 | TRBV24-1 | . | CATRSSGANVLTF | TGTGCCACCAGGAGCTCTGGGGCCAACGTCCTGACTTTC
few | 16 | TRBJ1-1 | TRBV6-1 | . | CASSEGFTPAGTEAFF | TGTGCCAGCAGTGAAGGATTCACCCCGGCAGGCACTGAAGCTTTCTTT
. | 14 | TRBJ2-1 | TRBV10-3 | TRBD2 | CAIRASSGSGEQFF | TGTGCCATCAGAGCTTCTAGCGGGAGTGGTGAGCAGTTCTTC
few | 16 | TRBJ2-1 | TRBV4-1 | TRBD1 | CASRRTGKDTYNEQFF | TGCGCCAGCAGACGGACAGGGAAGGATACCTACAATGAGCAGTTCTTC
few | 14 | TRBJ1-5 | TRBV6-5 | . | CASSYGQVNQPQHF | TGTGCCAGCAGTTACGGGCAGGTCAATCAGCCCCAGCATTTT
. | 16 | TRBJ2-2 | TRBV7-2 | TRBD2 | CASSSPLLAGTGELFF | TGTGCCAGCAGCTCACCTTTACTAGCGGGAACGGGGGAGCTGTTTTTT
few | 13 | TRBJ2-5 | TRBV6-6 | . | CASSYGVEGTQYF | TGTGCCAGCAGTTACGGAGTGGAGGGGACCCAGTACTTC
few | 15 | TRBJ2-6 | TRBV5-1 | . | CASSFGGTGANVLTF | TGCGCCAGCAGCTTCGGAGGAACTGGGGCCAACGTCCTGACTTTC
. | 15 | TRBJ1-5 | TRBV2 | TRBD1 | CASSGDRVFNQPQHF | TGTGCCAGCAGTGGGGACAGGGTGTTCAATCAGCCCCAGCATTTT
few | 16 | TRBJ2-7 | TRBV11-2 | . | CASSLEGTIGAGEQYF | TGTGCCAGCAGCTTAGAGGGGACAATCGGAGCAGGCGAGCAGTACTTC
many | 14 | TRBJ2-7 | TRBV29-1 | . | CSVKITVGTYEQYF | TGCAGCGTTAAGATTACAGTTGGCACATACGAGCAGTACTTC
few | 12 | TRBJ2-5 | TRBV10-3 | . | CAISEIGETQYF | TGTGCCATCAGTGAGATTGGAGAGACCCAGTACTTC
. | 13 | TRBJ2-7 | TRBV5-1 | . | CASSLLFGYEQYF | TGCGCCAGCAGCTTACTGTTCGGCTACGAGCAGTACTTC
medium-sized | 15 | TRBJ2-7 | TRBV7-9 | TRBD1 | CASSIMGTGTYEQYF | TGTGCCAGCAGCATAATGGGGACAGGGACCTACGAGCAGTACTTC
few | 15 | TRBJ2-5 | TRBV5-1 | TRBD2 | CASSPGLAGPETQYF | TGCGCCAGCAGCCCGGGACTAGCGGGACCAGAGACCCAGTACTTC
. | 17 | TRBJ1-2 | TRBV7-9 | . | CASSLDVFPGENYGYTF | TGTGCCAGCAGCTTAGACGTGTTCCCGGGAGAAAACTATGGCTACACCTTC
few | 19 | TRBJ2-1 | TRBV6-5 | TRBD2 | CASSYWGLAGRKGGNEQFF | TGTGCCAGCAGTTACTGGGGGCTAGCGGGTAGAAAAGGGGGCAATGAGCAGTTCTTC